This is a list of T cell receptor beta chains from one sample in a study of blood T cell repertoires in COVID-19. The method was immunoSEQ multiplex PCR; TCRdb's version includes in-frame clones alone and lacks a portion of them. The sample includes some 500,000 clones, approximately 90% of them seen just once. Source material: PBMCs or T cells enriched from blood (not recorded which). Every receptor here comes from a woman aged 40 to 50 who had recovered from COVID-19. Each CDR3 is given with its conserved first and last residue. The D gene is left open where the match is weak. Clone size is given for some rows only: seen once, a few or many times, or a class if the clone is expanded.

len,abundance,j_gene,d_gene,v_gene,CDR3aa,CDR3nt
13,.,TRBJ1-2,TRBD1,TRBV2,CASSQTDRGGYTF,TGTGCCAGCAGCCAGACCGACAGGGGTGGCTACACCTTC
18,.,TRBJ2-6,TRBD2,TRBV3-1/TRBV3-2,CASTRTSGSRTGANVLTF,TGTGCCAGCACGAGGACTAGCGGGAGTAGGACTGGGGCCAACGTCCTGACTTTC
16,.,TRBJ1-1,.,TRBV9,CASSEEVDYQNTEAFF,TGTGCCAGCAGCGAAGAGGTGGACTACCAGAACACTGAAGCTTTCTTT
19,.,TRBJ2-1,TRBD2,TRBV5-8,CASSLETSGSAASYNEQFF,TGTGCCAGCAGCTTGGAGACTAGCGGGAGCGCGGCCTCCTACAATGAGCAGTTCTTC
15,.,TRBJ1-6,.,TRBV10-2,CASSVAGAYNSPLHF,TGCGCCAGCAGTGTGGCAGGCGCCTATAATTCACCCCTCCACTTT
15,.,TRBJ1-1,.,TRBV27,CASSFGRGGNTEAFF,TGTGCCAGCAGTTTCGGAAGGGGAGGTAACACTGAAGCTTTCTTT
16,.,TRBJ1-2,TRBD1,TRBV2,CASSELGTADNYGYTF,TGTGCCAGCAGTGAATTGGGGACAGCCGATAACTATGGCTACACCTTC
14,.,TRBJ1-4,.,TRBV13,CASSGDSENEKLFF,TGTGCCAGCAGCGGAGACAGCGAGAATGAAAAACTGTTTTTT
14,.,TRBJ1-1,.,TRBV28,CASSLLPGRTEAFF,TGTGCCAGCAGTTTATTACCAGGGAGGACTGAAGCTTTCTTT
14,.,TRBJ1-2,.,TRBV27,CASGVTGSNYGYTF,TGTGCCAGCGGTGTCACAGGGTCTAACTATGGCTACACCTTC
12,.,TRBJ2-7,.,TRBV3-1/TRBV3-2,CASSQLTYEQYF,TGTGCCAGCAGCCAACTTACCTACGAGCAGTACTTC
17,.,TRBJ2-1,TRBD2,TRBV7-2,CASSLHGLAGLGNEQFF,TGTGCCAGCAGCTTACACGGGCTAGCGGGCCTAGGGAATGAGCAGTTCTTC
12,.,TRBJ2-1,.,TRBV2,CASSELLDEQFF,TGTGCCAGCAGTGAATTACTTGATGAGCAGTTCTTC
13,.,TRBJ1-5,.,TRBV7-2,CASSLTQEEPQHF,TGTGCCAGCAGCTTAACCCAGGAAGAGCCCCAGCATTTT
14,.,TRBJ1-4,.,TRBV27,CASSFQGQNEKLFF,TGTGCCAGCAGTTTCCAGGGTCAAAATGAAAAACTGTTTTTT
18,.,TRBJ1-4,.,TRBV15,CATSRERGAVGLNEKLFF,TGTGCCACCAGCAGAGAACGGGGGGCGGTCGGCCTTAATGAAAAACTGTTTTTT
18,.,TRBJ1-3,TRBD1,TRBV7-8,CASSLYTRQGAGGNTIYF,TGTGCCAGCAGCCTCTACACCCGACAGGGGGCAGGTGGAAACACCATATATTTT
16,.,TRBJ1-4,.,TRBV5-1,CASSRSQRGGNEKLFF,TGCGCCAGCAGCCGAAGTCAGCGGGGGGGTAATGAAAAACTGTTTTTT
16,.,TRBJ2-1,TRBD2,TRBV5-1,CASSLWLTSGVGEQFF,TGCGCCAGCAGCTTATGGCTTACTAGCGGAGTAGGTGAGCAGTTCTTC
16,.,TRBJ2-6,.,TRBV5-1,CASSSQGLSGANVLTF,TGCGCCAGCAGCTCACAGGGCCTCTCTGGGGCCAACGTCCTGACTTTC
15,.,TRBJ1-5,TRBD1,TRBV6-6,CASRTGWDGNQPQHF,TGTGCCAGCCGGACAGGGTGGGATGGCAATCAGCCCCAGCATTTT
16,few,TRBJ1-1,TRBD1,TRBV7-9,CASSLGWTGENTEAFF,TGTGCCAGCAGCTTAGGGTGGACAGGGGAGAACACTGAAGCTTTCTTT
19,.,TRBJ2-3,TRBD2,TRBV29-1,CSVEGAVGGVPLGTDTQYF,TGCAGCGTTGAAGGGGCTGTCGGGGGGGTCCCTCTCGGCACAGATACGCAGTATTTT
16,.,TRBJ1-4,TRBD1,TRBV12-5,CASGLSTGATNEKLFF,TGTGCTAGTGGTTTGTCTACAGGGGCAACTAATGAAAAACTGTTTTTT
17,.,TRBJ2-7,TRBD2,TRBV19,CASSTPTSGSSPYEQYF,TGTGCCAGTAGTACACCTACTAGCGGGAGTAGCCCCTACGAGCAGTACTTC
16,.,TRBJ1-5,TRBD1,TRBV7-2,CASSSGQGWENQPQHF,TGTGCCAGCAGCTCGGGACAGGGATGGGAGAATCAGCCCCAGCATTTT